A selection of T cell receptor beta chains follows, all from one sample in a study of T-cell memory formation after mild COVID-19. TCRdb called the 5' RACE reads again in MiXCR, with one record for every CDR3 protein. The sample holds around 470,000 distinct CDR3 sequences, over 15% seen once. The source material was PBMCs or a T cell subset sorted from them (not recorded which). These receptors all stem from an adult woman who had mild COVID-19 (a few samples of this study predate the infection). Cell type and time point are not known. CDR3s include the opening cysteine and the closing phenylalanine or tryptophan. The D gene is left open where the match is weak. Part of the rows lack a size; the others show once, few, many or a class for expanded clones.

clone_size,d_call,j_call,v_call,cdr3_aa,cdr3_nt
.,TRBD2,TRBJ2-3,TRBV7-9,CASSLSGTSAGTDTQYF,TGTGCCAGCAGCTTATCCGGGACTAGCGCGGGCACAGATACGCAGTATTTT
.,.,TRBJ1-3,TRBV4-2,CASSRGRNSGNTIYF,TGTGCCAGCAGCCGTGGGAGAAACTCTGGAAACACCATATATTTT
few,.,TRBJ2-7,TRBV5-1,CASSLVRGSPYEQYF,TGCGCCAGCAGCTTGGTTCGTGGGAGTCCCTACGAGCAGTACTTC
many,.,TRBJ1-2,TRBV5-1,CASSLVGNYGYTF,TGCGCCAGCAGCTTGGTGGGAAACTATGGCTACACCTTC
.,TRBD2,TRBJ2-1,TRBV7-8,CASSWGPSGIEQFF,TGTGCCAGCAGCTGGGGTCCTAGCGGGATTGAGCAGTTCTTC
few,TRBD2,TRBJ2-1,TRBV7-6,CASSYSGGAGEQFF,TGTGCCAGCAGCTATAGCGGGGGGGCTGGTGAGCAGTTCTTC
.,TRBD1,TRBJ1-6,TRBV6-5,CASRTDRVGNSPLHF,TGTGCCAGCAGGACCGACAGGGTAGGAAATTCACCCCTCCACTTT
.,TRBD1,TRBJ1-6,TRBV19,CASSIKQGFGTRNSPLHF,TGTGCCAGTAGTATAAAACAGGGGTTCGGGACTCGGAATTCACCCCTCCACTTT
.,.,TRBJ1-2,TRBV20-1,CSARMPPTNYGYTF,TGCAGTGCTAGAATGCCTCCGACAAACTATGGCTACACCTTC
.,.,TRBJ2-2,TRBV5-1,CASSRYRGAGDTGELFF,TGCGCCAGCAGCCGCTATAGGGGGGCAGGAGACACCGGGGAGCTGTTTTTT
few,TRBD2,TRBJ2-5,TRBV4-2,CASSLPSTSGEQETQYF,TGTGCCAGCAGCCTCCCTTCGACTAGCGGGGAACAAGAGACCCAGTACTTC
.,.,TRBJ2-7,TRBV15,CATSRATRPSQYF,TGTGCCACCAGCAGGGCCACACGTCCCAGTCAGTACTTC
few,TRBD1,TRBJ2-6,TRBV27,CASSPGTGYSGANVLTF,TGTGCCAGCAGCCCTGGGACAGGGTACTCTGGGGCCAACGTCCTGACTTTC
.,.,TRBJ1-1,TRBV7-2,CASTRGTQPEAFF,TGTGCCAGCACCCGGGGTACCCAACCTGAAGCTTTCTTT
few,TRBD1,TRBJ1-5,TRBV20-1,CSAKREGQVLQPQHF,TGCAGTGCTAAACGTGAGGGACAGGTCCTTCAGCCCCAGCATTTT
.,TRBD2,TRBJ2-3,TRBV5-1,CASSFRGAGSTDTQYF,TGCGCCAGCAGTTTCCGAGGAGCGGGGAGTACAGATACGCAGTATTTT